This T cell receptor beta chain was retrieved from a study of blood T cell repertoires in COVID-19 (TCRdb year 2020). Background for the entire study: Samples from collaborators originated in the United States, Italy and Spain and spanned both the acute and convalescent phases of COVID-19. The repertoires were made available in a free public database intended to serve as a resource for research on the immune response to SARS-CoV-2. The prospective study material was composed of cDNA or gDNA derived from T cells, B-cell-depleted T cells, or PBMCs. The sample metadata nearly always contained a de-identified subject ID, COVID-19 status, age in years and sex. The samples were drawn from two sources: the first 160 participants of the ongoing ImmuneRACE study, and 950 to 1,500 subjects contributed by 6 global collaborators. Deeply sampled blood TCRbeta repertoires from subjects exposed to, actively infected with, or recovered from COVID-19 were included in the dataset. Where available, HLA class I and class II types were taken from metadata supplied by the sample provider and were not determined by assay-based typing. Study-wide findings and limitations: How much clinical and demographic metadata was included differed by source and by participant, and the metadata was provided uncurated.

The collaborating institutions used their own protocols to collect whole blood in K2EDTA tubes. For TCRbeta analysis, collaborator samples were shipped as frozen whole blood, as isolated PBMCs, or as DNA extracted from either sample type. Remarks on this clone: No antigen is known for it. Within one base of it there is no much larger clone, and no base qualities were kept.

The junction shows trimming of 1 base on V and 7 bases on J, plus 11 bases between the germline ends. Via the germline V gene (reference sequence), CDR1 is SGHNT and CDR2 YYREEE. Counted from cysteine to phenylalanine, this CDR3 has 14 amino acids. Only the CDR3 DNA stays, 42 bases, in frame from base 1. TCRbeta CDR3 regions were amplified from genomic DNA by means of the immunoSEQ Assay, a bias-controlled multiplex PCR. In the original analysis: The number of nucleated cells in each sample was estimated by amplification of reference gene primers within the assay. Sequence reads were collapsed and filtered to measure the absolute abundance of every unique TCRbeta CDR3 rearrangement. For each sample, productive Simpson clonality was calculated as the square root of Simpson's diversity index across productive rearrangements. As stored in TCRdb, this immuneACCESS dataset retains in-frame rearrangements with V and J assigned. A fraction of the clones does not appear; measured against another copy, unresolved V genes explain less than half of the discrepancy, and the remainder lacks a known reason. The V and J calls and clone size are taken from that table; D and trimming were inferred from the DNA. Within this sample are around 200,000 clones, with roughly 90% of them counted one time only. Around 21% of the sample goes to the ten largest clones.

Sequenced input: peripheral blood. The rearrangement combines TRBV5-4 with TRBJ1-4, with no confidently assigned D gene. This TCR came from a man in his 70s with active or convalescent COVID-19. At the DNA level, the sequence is TGTGCCAGCAGCTTGAGTCGAGGCGGTGAAAAACTGTTTTTT. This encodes CASSLSRGGEKLFF.